This TCR beta chain was recovered during a study of vaccination and CD4 T cells after COVID-19 (dated by TCRdb to between 2021 and 2024). With respect to the entire study: The convalescent cohort comprised six males and four females, including two Hispanic individuals, seven Caucasians, two Asians and one multiracial person. Post-vaccine blood samples were taken a median of about 72 days after the second vaccine dose, with a range of roughly 14 to 250 days. The spike-specific CD4+ TCR repertoire was compared before and after mRNA vaccination in over nine COVID-19 convalescent patients and a handful of infection-naive healthy vaccine recipients. Post-COVID blood samples from convalescent patients were collected a median of roughly 100 days after diagnosis, with a range of 35 to 161 days. Control cultures used a CEFX viral epitope pool as positive control, an HIV-1 Nef peptide pool as negative control, or no peptide. Participants got two doses of the Pfizer-BioNTech BNT162b2 vaccine (n=8) or two doses of the Moderna mRNA-1273 vaccine (n=2). Culture stimuli were overlapping spike peptide pools from SARS-CoV-2 and from the common cold coronaviruses HCoV-NL63, HCoV-OC43 and HCoV-229E. At the TCR clonotype level, an earlier paper using these donors assessed memory CD4+ T cell crossreactivity between SARS-CoV-2 and common cold coronavirus spike proteins.

For CDR1 and CDR2, the germline V gene lists SGHDT and YYEEEE. The CDR3 starts with the cysteine, ends with the phenylalanine, and has 13 residues. The entry retains the CDR3 DNA only, 39 bases that are in frame from base 1. V and J lose 2 bases and 5 bases, and a span of 9 bases separates them. The investigation overall reported the following: In convalescent patients, a median around 85% of post-vaccine SARS-CoV-2-reactive clones were detected only after vaccination, and vaccine-specific priming was suggested by this finding. The median number of SARS-CoV-2-reactive clonotypes rose from about 23 after infection to some 37 after vaccination, but the change was not significant. In convalescent patients, nearly all vaccine-specific clones (304 of 307) were found to be mono-reactive for SARS-CoV-2 spike rather than cross-reactive with common cold coronaviruses. The number of convalescent patients in the study was relatively small, and the study did not examine early timepoints following natural infection.

Explained via the paper, the treatment or condition label denotes: approximately nine-day PBMC culture with coronavirus spike peptide pools or control peptides (ViraFEST assay). CD4+ T cells from unexposed donors were collected before the COVID-19 pandemic (2011-2018). The ViraFEST assay, used in the study, expanded antigen-specific T cells with peptide pools and then identified the expanded clonotypes through TCR sequencing. PBMCs were cultured at about 2 million per well in IMDM supplemented with approximately 5.4% human AB serum and about 10 IU/ml IL-2, with roughly 10 ug/ml peptide pools added. On days 3 and 7, half of the culture medium was replaced with fresh IL-2-containing medium. Once the cells had been in culture for roughly 11 days, the EasySep CD4+ T cell isolation kit was used to isolate CD4+ T cells by negative selection. Unexposed donor CD4+ T cells were tested for reactivity to SARS-CoV-2 S and N and four common cold coronavirus spike pools, as cell number allowed. PBMCs were separated from whole blood using Ficoll-Paque Plus gradient centrifugation and then either used fresh or cryopreserved at -140C. In general, triplicate wells were set up for every culture condition. The leukapheresis product used for the unexposed donors was purchased from a commercial source.

The library was made by PCR. TCR sequencing of DNA from cultured CD4+ T cells used the Oncomine TCR Beta short-read assay at the Johns Hopkins FTIC core. The QIAamp micro DNA kit was used to extract genomic DNA from the cultured CD4+ T cells. Oncomine TCR Beta libraries from cultured CD4+ T cells were pooled using unique dual indexes and sequenced on an Illumina iSeq 100. The authors processed their data as follows. Non-productive sequences were removed, and CDR3s not starting with C, not ending with F or W, or shorter than 7 amino acids were discarded. Antigen-specific clonotypes were identified with the MANAFEST web application by comparing peptide-stimulated wells with reference and other culture wells. Positive clones required FDR below 0.05, an odds ratio above 5, and productive frequency above 0.1% in at least two of three replicate wells. A clonotype counted as cross-reactive if it showed significant expansion both in the SARS-CoV-2 spike wells and in at least one common cold coronavirus spike condition. Using R version 3.6.1, CDR3 homology was evaluated through Levenshtein distances (stringdist) along with unrooted phylogenetic trees (ape). Clones were called with MiXCR by TCRdb after fastp trimmed the public reads at Q25, and only in-frame beta chains were retained. All rows with the same CDR3 protein become a single entry with the most common DNA and genes. The V and J calls were not made by the authors but by TCRdb's processing. This sample is represented by about 5,700 distinct CDR3 sequences; 27% of them were singletons. Approximately 17% of the sample comes from the top ten.

About this clonotype itself: No antigen is known for it. Within one base of it there is no much larger clone, and no base qualities were kept.

The specimen was CD4+ T cells from blood, cultured in vitro. This receptor was obtained from a human donor in good health. This chain joins TRBV5-6 to TRBJ2-3, with no D gene named confidently. This receptor has the CDR3 CASSLQLGDTQYF. The nucleotide sequence is TGTGCCAGCAGCTTACAATTGGGAGATACGCAGTATTTT.